The 12 T cell receptor beta chains in this list originate from one sample, sequenced in a study of blood T cell repertoires in COVID-19 (dated by TCRdb to 2020 to 2021). Receptor libraries were prepared by the immunoSEQ multiplex PCR assay. This immuneACCESS table, as held by TCRdb, lists in-frame sequences with V and J called but not all clones. Of the missing ones, under half trace to an unresolved V gene in checked studies; the others have no known cause. Here the sample has roughly 250,000 clones; around 83% occur a single time. The ten largest clones represent 9.6% of the sample. The sequencing input was peripheral blood. The receptors come from an elderly woman with acute or convalescent COVID-19.

This clone showed up just a few times. The chain links TRBV7-2 to TRBJ2-1; 9 bases fit TRBD2. Germline values: CDR1 SGHTA, CDR2 FQGNSA. Losses at the gene ends were 5 bases for V and 3 bases for J; bases not matched to a gene: 8. The CDR3 runs 16 residues. The CDR3 sequence is CASSPRLAGDYNEQFF. CDR3 sequence (DNA): TGTGCCAGCAGCCCTCGGTTAGCGGGGGACTACAATGAGCAGTTCTTC.

The V gene is TRBV9, the J gene TRBJ1-3, with 10 bases lining up with TRBD1. Germline lookup yields CDR1 SGDLS and CDR2 YYNGEE. This CDR3 comprises 16 residues. V lost 4 bases, J lost 2 bases, and 6 bases stayed unmatched. The CDR3 bases are TGTGCCAGCAGCCGAGGGACAGGGGCGCCTGGAAACACCATATATTTT. Its protein product is CASSRGTGAPGNTIYF.

With respect to this clone: In the same sample, other DNA sequences code for this CDR3. The rearrangement links TRBV19 to TRBJ2-3; tentatively, D is TRBD1 (5 bases). CDR3 length equals 14 residues. The germline CDR1 and CDR2 sequences are LNHDA and SQIVND (reference sequence). Trimming removed 6 bases from V and 3 bases from J, with 13 bases in between. The CDR3 loop is CASSPRQGTDTQYF. CDR3 sequence (DNA): TGTGCCAGTAGCCCCCGGCAGGGAACAGATACGCAGTATTTT.

The chain links TRBV7-9 to TRBJ2-3; TRBD1 matches at 9 bases. V dropped 5 bases and J dropped 10; count of bases not matched to a gene: 4. The CDR3 totals 12 residues. Germline assignment: CDR1 SEHNR and CDR2 FQNEAQ (reference sequence). The CDR3 region is CASSTTGGPQYF. The CDR3 DNA reads TGTGCCAGCAGCACGACAGGGGGGCCGCAGTATTTT.

V is TRBV6-5 and J is TRBJ2-4; TRBD2 matches at 7 bases. CDR1 is MNHEY, CDR2 SVGAGI, per germline. J lost 3 bases, V lost 2 bases, and 1 base had no gene match. The length of the CDR3 is 14 residues. CDR3 sequence reads: CASSYGGGKNIQYF. In nucleotides, the CDR3 is TGTGCCAGCAGTTACGGGGGGGGCAAAAACATTCAGTACTTC.

The V gene is TRBV18, the J gene TRBJ2-7; 7 bases match TRBD1. This CDR3 region has 15 residues. The J segment lost 4 bases and the V segment lost 3 bases, leaving 9 bases of the junction unmatched. The germline gives CDR1 KGHSH, CDR2 LQKENI. CDR3 in DNA: TGTGCCAGCTCACCCCCCCTAGGGGGCAGGTACGAGCAGTACTTC. This translates into CASSPPLGGRYEQYF.

This chain links TRBV2 with TRBJ1-1; TRBD1 matches 8 bases. Unmatched junction bases numbered 9, after V lost 6 bases and J lost 0 bases. The CDR3 has 16 residues. Germline V gene data show CDR1 as SNHLY and CDR2 as FYNNEI. The CDR3 DNA reads as TGTGCCAGCAGCGGAGGACAGGGTAACATGAACACTGAAGCTTTCTTT. This sequence encodes CASSGGQGNMNTEAFF.

The rearrangement links TRBV6-1 to TRBJ2-1, with TRBD2 matching over 7 bases. The ends lost 1 base at V and 1 base at J; junction bases unmatched: 4. This CDR3 has 16 amino acids. Germline V CDR1 and CDR2: MNHNS, SASEGT. The CDR3 DNA reads as TGTGCCAGCAGTGAAGTGACGGGGGGTTCCTACAATGAGCAGTTCTTC. It is translated as CASSEVTGGSYNEQFF.

The CDR3 nucleotides are TGTGCCAGTAGTGGTCGGGGACAGGGAGGACGGGACTCACCCCTCCACTTT. This encodes CASSGRGQGGRDSPLHF. The chain joins TRBV19 to TRBJ1-6; 9 nucleotides line up with TRBD1. Germline V gene data show CDR1 as LNHDA and CDR2 as SQIVND (reference sequence). The CDR3 has 17 amino acids. Trimming cost V 5 bases and J 10 bases; bases outside gene matches: 15.

J is TRBJ2-1 and V is TRBV5-1; maybe TRBD1 (5 bases). Germline V gene lookup returns CDR1 SGHRS and CDR2 YFSETQ. The CDR3 is made up of 14 amino acids. V was clipped by 0 bases and J by 2 bases, with 6 bases between them. The CDR3 region is CASSLDRPYNEQFF. CDR3 DNA: TGCGCCAGCAGCTTGGACAGGCCCTACAATGAGCAGTTCTTC.

The chain uses TRBV18 and TRBJ1-5; D may be TRBD1 (5 bases). The CDR3 contains 14 residues. The V end was cut by 2 bases, the J end by 8 bases, with 13 bases between. Germline lookup yields CDR1 KGHSH and CDR2 LQKENI. As DNA, the CDR3 is TGTGCCAGCTCACCATTCAGGGTTGGTAAGCCCCAGCATTTT. Amino acids: CASSPFRVGKPQHF.

The rearrangement links TRBV20-1 to TRBJ2-7, with a weak D call TRBD1 (6 bases). The CDR3 sequence is 11 residues long. Germline V gene lookup returns CDR1 DFQATT and CDR2 SNEGSKA (reference sequence). The V end was cut by 6 bases, the J end by 6 bases, with 12 bases between. The CDR3 spells CSAPTGREQYF. The DNA of the CDR3 is TGCAGTGCACCCACAGGGCGCGAGCAGTACTTC.